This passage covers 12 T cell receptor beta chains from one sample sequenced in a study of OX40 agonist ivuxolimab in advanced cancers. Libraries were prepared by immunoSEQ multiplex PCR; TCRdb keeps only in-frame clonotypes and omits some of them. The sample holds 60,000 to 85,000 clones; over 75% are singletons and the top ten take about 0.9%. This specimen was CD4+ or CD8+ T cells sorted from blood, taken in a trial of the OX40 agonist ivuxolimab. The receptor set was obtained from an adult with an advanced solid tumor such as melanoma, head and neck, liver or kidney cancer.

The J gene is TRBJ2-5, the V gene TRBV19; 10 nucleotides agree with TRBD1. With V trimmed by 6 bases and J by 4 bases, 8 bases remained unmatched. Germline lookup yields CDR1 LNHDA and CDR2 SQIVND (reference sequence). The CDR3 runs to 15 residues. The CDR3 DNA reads TGTGCCAGTAGCAGGGGACAGGGGAGAGGAGAGACCCAGTACTTC. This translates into CASSRGQGRGETQYF.

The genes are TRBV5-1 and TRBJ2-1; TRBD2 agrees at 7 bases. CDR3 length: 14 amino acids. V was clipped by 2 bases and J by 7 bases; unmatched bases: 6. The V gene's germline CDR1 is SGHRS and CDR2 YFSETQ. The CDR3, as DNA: TGCGCCAGCAGCTTCCGGGACTACCCAAATGAGCAGTTCTTC. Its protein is CASSFRDYPNEQFF.

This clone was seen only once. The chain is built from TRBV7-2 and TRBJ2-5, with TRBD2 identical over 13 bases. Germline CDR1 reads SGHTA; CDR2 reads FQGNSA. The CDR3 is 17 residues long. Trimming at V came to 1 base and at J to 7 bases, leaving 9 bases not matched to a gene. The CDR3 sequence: CASSLGTSGSRGGTQYF. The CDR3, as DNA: TGTGCCAGCAGCTTAGGGACTAGCGGGAGCCGAGGGGGGACCCAGTACTTC.

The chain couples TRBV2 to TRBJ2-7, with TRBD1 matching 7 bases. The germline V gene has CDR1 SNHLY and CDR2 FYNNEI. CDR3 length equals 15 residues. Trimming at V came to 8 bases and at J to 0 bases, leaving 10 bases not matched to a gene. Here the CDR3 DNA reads TGTGCCAGCCAGACCGGGACAGAGGACTCCTACGAGCAGTACTTC. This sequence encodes CASQTGTEDSYEQYF.

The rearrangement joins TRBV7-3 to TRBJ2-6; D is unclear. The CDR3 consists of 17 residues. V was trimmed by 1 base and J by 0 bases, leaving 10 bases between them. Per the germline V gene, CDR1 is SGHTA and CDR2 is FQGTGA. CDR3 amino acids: CASSLKGSTSGANVLTF. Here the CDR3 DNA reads TGTGCCAGCAGCTTAAAGGGATCCACCTCTGGGGCCAACGTCCTGACTTTC. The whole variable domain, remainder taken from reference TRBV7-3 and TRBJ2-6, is GAGVSQTPSNKVTEKGKYVELRCDPISGHTALYWYRQSLGQGPEFLIYFQGTGAADDSGLPNDRFFAVRPEGSVSTLKIQRTERGDSAVYLCASSLKGSTSGANVLTFGAGSRLTVL.

The CDR3 loop reads CASHSGTGYGYTF. The DNA of the CDR3 is TGTGCCAGCCATTCCGGGACAGGGTATGGCTACACCTTC. This chain links TRBV2 with TRBJ1-2; 9 positions match TRBD1. Germline CDR1 reads SNHLY; CDR2 reads FYNNEI. With 8 bases clipped from V and 5 bases from J, the junction kept 6 bases outside the gene matches. The length of the CDR3 is 13 residues.

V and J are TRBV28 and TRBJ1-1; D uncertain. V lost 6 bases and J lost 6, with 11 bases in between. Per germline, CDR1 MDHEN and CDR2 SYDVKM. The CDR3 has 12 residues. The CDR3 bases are TGTGCCAGCAGCCTGGTCCGGGCTGAAGCTTTCTTT. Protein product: CASSLVRAEAFF.

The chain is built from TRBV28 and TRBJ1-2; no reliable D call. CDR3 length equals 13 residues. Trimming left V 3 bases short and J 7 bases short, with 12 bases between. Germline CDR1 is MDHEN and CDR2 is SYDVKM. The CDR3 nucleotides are TGTGCCAGCAGTTTCCGGGCTCCCTCTGGCTACACCTTC. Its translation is CASSFRAPSGYTF.

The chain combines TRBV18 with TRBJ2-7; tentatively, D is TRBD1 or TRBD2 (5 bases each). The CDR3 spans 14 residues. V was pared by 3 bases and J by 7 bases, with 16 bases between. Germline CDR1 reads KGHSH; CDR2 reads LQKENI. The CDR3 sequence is CASSPHGTALEQYF. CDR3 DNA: TGTGCCAGCTCACCTCACGGGACCGCCTTGGAGCAGTACTTC. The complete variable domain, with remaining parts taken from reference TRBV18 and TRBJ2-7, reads NAGVMQNPRHLVRRRGQEARLRCSPMKGHSHVYWYRQLPEEGLKFMVYLQKENIIDESGMPKERFSAEFPKEGPSILRIQQVVRGDSAAYFCASSPHGTALEQYFGPGTRLTVT.

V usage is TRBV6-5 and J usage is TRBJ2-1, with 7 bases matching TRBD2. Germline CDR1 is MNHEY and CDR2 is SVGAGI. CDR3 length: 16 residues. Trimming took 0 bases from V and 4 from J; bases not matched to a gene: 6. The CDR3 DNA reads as TGTGCCAGCAGTTACTCGGGCGGGAGTCATTACAATGAGCAGTTCTTC. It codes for CASSYSGGSHYNEQFF.

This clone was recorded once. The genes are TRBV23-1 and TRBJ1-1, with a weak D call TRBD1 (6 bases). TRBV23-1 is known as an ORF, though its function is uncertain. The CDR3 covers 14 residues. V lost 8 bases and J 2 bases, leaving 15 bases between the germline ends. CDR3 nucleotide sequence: TGCGCCAGCTACTTCGACAGGCCCAACACTGAAGCTTTCTTT. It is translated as CASYFDRPNTEAFF.

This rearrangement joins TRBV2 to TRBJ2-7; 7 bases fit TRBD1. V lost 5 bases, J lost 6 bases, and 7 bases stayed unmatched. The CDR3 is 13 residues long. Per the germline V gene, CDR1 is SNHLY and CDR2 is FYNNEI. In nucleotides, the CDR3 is TGTGCCAGCAGTCTCCGGGACAGAGGCGAGCAGTACTTC. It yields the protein CASSLRDRGEQYF.